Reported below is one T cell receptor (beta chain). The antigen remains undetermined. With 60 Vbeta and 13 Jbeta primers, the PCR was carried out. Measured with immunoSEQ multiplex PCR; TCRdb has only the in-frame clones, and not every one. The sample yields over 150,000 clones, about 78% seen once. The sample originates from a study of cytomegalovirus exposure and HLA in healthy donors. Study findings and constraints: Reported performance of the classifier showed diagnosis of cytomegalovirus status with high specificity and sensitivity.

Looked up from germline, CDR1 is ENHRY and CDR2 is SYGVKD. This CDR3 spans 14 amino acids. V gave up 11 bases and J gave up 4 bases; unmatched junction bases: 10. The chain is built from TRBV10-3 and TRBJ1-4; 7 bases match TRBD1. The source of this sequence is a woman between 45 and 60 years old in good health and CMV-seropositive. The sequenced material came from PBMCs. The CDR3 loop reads CASAPGGSNEKLFF. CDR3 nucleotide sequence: TGTGCCTCGGCACCAGGGGGGAGTAATGAAAAACTGTTTTTT.